This T cell receptor (beta chain) was obtained from a study of T cell repertoires in cytomegalovirus infection. The CDR3 is 17 amino acids. Per germline, CDR1 KGHSH and CDR2 LQKENI. V lost 2 bases to trimming and J lost 7 bases; unmatched junction nucleotides: 14. TCRdb re-analysed the reads in MiXCR, keeping a single row per CDR3 protein. The table has 230,000 or so distinct CDR3 sequences, 17% seen once. In this sample, this clonotype turned up a few times. This rearrangement joins TRBV18 to TRBJ2-1; 7 bases agree with TRBD1. This sequence originates from a human donor in good health (CMV status not recorded). Some clones in this sample may be carry-over from other donors' samples. Sequencing used CD8+ T cells from PBMCs. CDR3 sequence reads: CASSPTYRGGVANEQFF. The DNA of the CDR3 is TGTGCCAGCTCACCAACCTACCGAGGGGGCGTAGCAAATGAGCAGTTCTTC.